The text below deals with one T cell receptor beta chain. Its specificity is unknown. The data are from a study of T-cell reconstitution after alpha-beta-depleted transplantation in children. Library preparation (for TCRbeta) was performed with unique molecular identifiers. TCRdb ran MiXCR on the PCR reads and lists one entry per CDR3 protein. The repertoire holds about 980,000 distinct CDR3 sequences, about 31% seen once, with roughly 28% in the top ten. Points from the study as a whole: Recipient T cells and thymic progenitors that survived gave rise to the high TCRbeta diversity observed at day 60 in some patients. Newly generated T cells supplied most T-cell counts and diversity one year post-transplant. Alpha-beta T cells about two months after transplant reportedly derived from several hundred expanded graft clones.

Germline-derived CDR1 and CDR2 are MGHDK and SYGVNS. V lost 3 bases to trimming and J lost 4 bases, with 10 bases between them. This CDR3 is built from 14 residues. This receptor was identified in a boy in the first two years of life who had a stem cell transplant for SCID, so the T cells may come from the graft donor. The V call is TRBV25-1, the J call TRBJ2-1; no reliable D call. Specimen: PBMCs, mostly from graft donor cells, collected 360 days after TCRalphabeta/CD19-depleted stem cell transplant. In DNA, the CDR3 is TGTGCCAGCAGTGACGGCCCTTTTTACAATGAGCAGTTCTTC. It is translated as CASSDGPFYNEQFF.